This TCR beta chain comes out of a study of T cell changes during pregnancy in multiple sclerosis. V was cut by 4 bases and J by 9 bases, with 18 bases left in between. Germline loops: CDR1 SGHVS, CDR2 FQNEAQ. This CDR3 has 14 amino acids. Repertoires were generated with immunoSEQ multiplex PCR, while TCRdb's copy carries only in-frame clones and drops some. Of roughly 70,000 clones in the sample, almost 95% were seen once. This rearrangement joins TRBV7-8 to TRBJ2-5; the D gene is possibly TRBD1 (6 bases). The sequences come from peripheral blood, collected before pregnancy. This clonotype originated in a female donor with multiple sclerosis, enrolled in a pregnancy study. In DNA, the CDR3 is TGTGCCAGCAGCTCGCTTCGGGTCCCAGGGGCCCAGTACTTC. Amino acids: CASSSLRVPGAQYF.